Shown below are 17 T cell receptor beta chains from a single sample sequenced in a study of blood T cells in healthy people across ages (dated by TCRdb to between 2014 and 2017). Receptor libraries were prepared by 5' RACE. The sequencer was an Illumina HiSeq 2500. A second PCR of about 7 to 12 cycles was run with a J-beta primer mix and a sample-barcoded 5' primer. TCRdb reprocessed the public reads (quality trimming at Q25 with fastp, clone calling with MiXCR) and kept in-frame beta chains. Each CDR3 protein appears once, grouped with its most common genes and DNA. For this sample there are 650,000 to 1,000,000 distinct CDR3 sequences; around 34% appear just once. The top ten constitute 13% of the sample. Sequenced input: blood. These TCRs come from a man younger than 35 in good health.

This clonotype was counted many times. This rearrangement joins TRBV20-1 to TRBJ2-5; 12 bases agree with TRBD2. The CDR3 loop spans 14 amino acids. V lost 5 bases, J lost 4 bases, and 5 bases stayed unmatched. CDR1 is DFQATT and CDR2 is SNEGSKA in the germline V gene (reference sequence). CDR3 region: CSARRLAGVETQYF. Here the CDR3 DNA reads TGCAGTGCTCGGAGACTAGCGGGGGTAGAGACCCAGTACTTC.

CDR3 sequence (DNA): TGTGCCAGCAGTCCTATAACCGCTTCCTGGACTAGCGGGGAGCGCACAGATACGCAGTATTTT. This codes for CASSPITASWTSGERTDTQYF. This chain joins TRBV2 and TRBJ2-3; 12 bases map to TRBD2. CDR1 is SNHLY and CDR2 is FYNNEI in the germline V gene. The V segment lost 5 bases and the J segment 1 base; nucleotides outside the gene matches: 19. The CDR3 loop spans 21 amino acids. The full variable domain, rest sourced from reference TRBV2 and TRBJ2-3, is EPEVTQTPSHQVTQMGQEVILRCVPISNHLYFYWYRQILGQKVEFLVSFYNNEISEKSEIFDDQFSVERPDGSNFTLKIRSTKLEDSAMYFCASSPITASWTSGERTDTQYFGPGTRLTVL.

The chain uses TRBV29-1 and TRBJ2-7, with a possible D match to TRBD1 (8 bases). The germline V gene has CDR1 SQVTM and CDR2 ANQGSEA. The CDR3 spans 12 residues. As DNA, the CDR3 is TGCGGCGCCGGACAGGGACTATACGAGCAGTACTTC. This gives the protein CGAGQGLYEQYF.

In its sample, this clonotype was seen a few times. The V call is TRBV20-1, the J call TRBJ1-1; D might be TRBD1 (5 bases). CDR1 is DFQATT, CDR2 SNEGSKA, per germline (reference sequence). The V end lost 7 bases, the J end lost 11 bases, and 17 bases lay between the germline ends. This CDR3 has 11 amino acids. The CDR3 sequence is CSGFGDPGAFF. The CDR3 region has the DNA TGCAGTGGATTTGGGGACCCGGGGGCTTTCTTT.

This clonotype came up many times. Mismatch with germline at one junction end may stem from a read error. The chain couples TRBV12-3 or TRBV12-4 to TRBJ2-3, with unresolved D. This CDR3 comprises 12 residues. Written as DNA, the CDR3 is TGCGCCAGCAGCTTTAGGGCAGATACGCAGTATTTT. Its protein is CASSFRADTQYF.

This clonotype was counted a single time. Possible read error: a much larger clone is one base away. The CDR3 DNA is TGCGCCAGCAGCCACGGTAGCTACGAGACCCAGTTCTTC. Translated: CASSHGSYETQFF. This chain joins TRBV4-1 and TRBJ2-1; D remains ambiguous. Looked up from germline, CDR1 is MGHRA and CDR2 is YSYEKL. The ends were cut back, 3 bases at V and 13 bases at J, with 16 bases in the middle. CDR3 length equals 13 residues.

For this clonotype: Given a much more abundant clone one base away, this may be a read error. The chain employs TRBV27 and TRBJ1-2; no reliable D call. V gave up 6 bases and J gave up 8 bases, with 19 bases separating them. Germline CDR1 is MNHEY and CDR2 is SMNVEV (reference sequence). The CDR3 has 14 residues. The CDR3 DNA is TGTGCCAGCAGAGGCGCGGACGGGGTAGGCGGCTACACCTTC. Amino acids: CASRGADGVGGYTF.

In its sample, this clonotype was seen a few times. The chain uses TRBV7-9 and TRBJ1-2; TRBD1 agrees at 11 bases. Germline CDR1 is SEHNR and CDR2 is FQNEAQ (reference sequence). The ends lost 5 bases at V and 6 bases at J; junction bases unmatched: 5. This CDR3 region has 14 residues. The CDR3 nucleotides read TGTGCCAGCAGCACACCGGGACAGGGGGATGGCTACACCTTC. Translating gives CASSTPGQGDGYTF. Variable domain in full (rest from reference TRBV7-9 and TRBJ1-2): DTGVSQNPRHKITKRGQNVTFRCDPISEHNRLYWYRQTLGQGPEFLTYFQNEAQLEKSRLLSDRFSAERPKGSFSTLEIQRTEQGDSAMYLCASSTPGQGDGYTFGSGTRLTVV.

The table lists this clonotype with a few counts. The rearrangement uses TRBV27 and TRBJ2-7; 10 nucleotides match TRBD1. V dropped 4 bases and J dropped 4; count of bases not matched to a gene: 7. Germline V gene sequence: CDR1 MNHEY, CDR2 SMNVEV (reference sequence). The CDR3 contains 15 residues. The CDR3 loop is CASSSKGQGGYEQYF. The DNA of the CDR3 is TGTGCCAGCAGTTCAAAAGGACAGGGGGGGTACGAGCAGTACTTC.

A few counts support this clonotype. This chain joins TRBV4-2 and TRBJ2-5; the match to TRBD2 covers 8 bases. The DNA end is more similar to TRBJ2-7, so the J call may be wrong. This CDR3 spans 16 amino acids. The germline V gene has CDR1 LGHNA and CDR2 YNFKEQ. The CDR3 reads CASSQEASGSIYEQYF. The CDR3, as DNA: TGTGCCAGCAGCCAAGAAGCTAGCGGGTCTATTTACGAGCAGTACTTC.

This clonotype has only a few counts. V gene TRBV6-2 or TRBV6-3 combines with J gene TRBJ2-7; TRBD1 aligns across 8 bases. Unmatched junction bases numbered 7, after V lost 2 bases and J lost 7 bases. CDR1 is MNHEY and CDR2 is SVGEGT in the germline V gene. The CDR3 sequence is 14 residues long. As DNA, the CDR3 is TGTGCCAGCAGTTACGGACAGGGTGAAAATGAGCAGTACTTC. Protein: CASSYGQGENEQYF.

A remark on this clonotype: The junction differs from germline at one of its ends, possibly a read error. The chain joins TRBV7-2 to TRBJ1-2; TRBD1 is a possible D gene (6 bases). Germline V gene data show CDR1 as SGHTA and CDR2 as FQGNSA. The CDR3 covers 18 residues. The chain's CDR3 is CASNLARTNRERRYGYTF. For the CDR3, the DNA is TGTGCCAGCAACTTAGCTCGAACCAACAGGGAACGCCGCTATGGCTACACCTTC.

The CDR3 spells CASSLDQRGGSDTQYF. CDR3 sequence (DNA): TGTGCCAGCAGCTTAGACCAGCGGGGGGGCTCAGATACGCAGTATTTT. The chain couples TRBV13 to TRBJ2-3; 10 positions agree with TRBD2. Germline V gives CDR1 PRHDT, CDR2 FYEKMQ (reference sequence). The CDR3 is 16 amino acids. Losses at the gene ends were 1 base for V and 4 bases for J; bases not matched to a gene: 5. Variable domain in full (rest from reference TRBV13 and TRBJ2-3): AAGVIQSPRHLIKEKRETATLKCYPIPRHDTVYWYQQGPGQDPQFLISFYEKMQSDKGSIPDRFSAQQFSDYHSELNMSSLELGDSALYFCASSLDQRGGSDTQYFGPGTRLTVL.

In its sample, this clonotype was seen many times. The V gene is TRBV7-2, the J gene TRBJ2-7; D remains unclear. The V end was cut by 5 bases, the J end by 2 bases, with 13 bases between. The CDR3 has 14 residues. In germline, CDR1 is SGHTA, CDR2 FQGNSA. The CDR3 bases are TGTGCCAGCAGCGTGGGAACCCACACCTACGAGCAGTACTTC. Its protein product is CASSVGTHTYEQYF.

The CDR3 sequence: CASNRISDNYGYTF. The CDR3, as DNA: TGTGCCAGCAACAGAATAAGTGACAACTATGGCTACACCTTC. The chain combines TRBV2 with TRBJ1-2; D is uncertain. The CDR3 covers 14 residues. V was pared by 7 bases and J by 2 bases, with 14 bases between. CDR1 and CDR2 from the germline V gene are SNHLY and FYNNEI.

Worth noting for this clonotype: The junction departs from the called germline gene at one end, perhaps through a read error. The DNA of the CDR3 is TGTGCCACGAGTGCCGGGGGCAGAGGCTATGGCTACACCTTC. The encoded protein is CATSAGGRGYGYTF. The rearrangement uses TRBV24-1 and TRBJ1-2, with D maybe TRBD1 (6 bases). This CDR3 has 14 residues. From germline, CDR1 is KGHDR and CDR2 SFDVKD.

This clonotype was seen only a few times. V gene TRBV7-3 combines with J gene TRBJ1-1; D gene unclear. From germline, CDR1 is SGHTA and CDR2 FQGTGA. The V gene lost 1 base and the J gene lost 6 bases, with 18 bases spanning the gap. The CDR3 is 16 amino acids. CDR3: CASSLNAVSTVAEAFF. CDR3 sequence (DNA): TGTGCCAGCAGCTTAAATGCGGTCAGCACGGTGGCTGAAGCTTTCTTT. The full variable domain, completed using reference TRBV7-3 and TRBJ1-1, is GAGVSQTPSNKVTEKGKYVELRCDPISGHTALYWYRQSLGQGPEFLIYFQGTGAADDSGLPNDRFFAVRPEGSVSTLKIQRTERGDSAVYLCASSLNAVSTVAEAFFGQGTRLTVV.